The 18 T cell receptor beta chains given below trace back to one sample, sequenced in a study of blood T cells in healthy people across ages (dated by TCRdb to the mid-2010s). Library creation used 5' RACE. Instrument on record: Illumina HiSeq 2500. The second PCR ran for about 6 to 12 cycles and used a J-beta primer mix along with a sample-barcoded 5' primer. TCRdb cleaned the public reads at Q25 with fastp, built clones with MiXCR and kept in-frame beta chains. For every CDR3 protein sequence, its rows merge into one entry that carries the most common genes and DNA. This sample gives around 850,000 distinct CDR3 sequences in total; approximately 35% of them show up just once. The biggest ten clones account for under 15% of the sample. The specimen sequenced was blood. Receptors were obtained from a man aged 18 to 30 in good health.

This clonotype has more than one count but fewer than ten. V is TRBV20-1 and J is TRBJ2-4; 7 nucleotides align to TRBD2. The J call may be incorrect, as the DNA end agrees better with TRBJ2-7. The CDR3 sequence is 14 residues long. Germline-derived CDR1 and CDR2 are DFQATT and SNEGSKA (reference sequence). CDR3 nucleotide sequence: TGCAGTGCTAGAGACGGGGAGGGGATCTACGAGCAGTACTTC. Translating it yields CSARDGEGIYEQYF.

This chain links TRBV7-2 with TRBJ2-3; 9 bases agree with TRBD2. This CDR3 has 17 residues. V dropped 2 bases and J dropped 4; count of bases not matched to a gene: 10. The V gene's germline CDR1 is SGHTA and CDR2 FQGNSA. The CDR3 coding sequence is TGTGCCAGCAGCTTACGACCCGCGGGGGGGTTCGCAGATACGCAGTATTTT. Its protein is CASSLRPAGGFADTQYF. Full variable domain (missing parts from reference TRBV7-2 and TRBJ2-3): GAGVSQSPSNKVTEKGKDVELRCDPISGHTALYWYRQSLGQGLEFLIYFQGNSAPDKSGLPSDRFSAERTGGSVSTLTIQRTQQEDSAVYLCASSLRPAGGFADTQYFGPGTRLTVL.

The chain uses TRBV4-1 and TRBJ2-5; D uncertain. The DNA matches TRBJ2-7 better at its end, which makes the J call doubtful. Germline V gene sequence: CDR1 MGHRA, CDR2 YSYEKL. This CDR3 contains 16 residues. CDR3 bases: TGCGCCAGCAGTGAAAACTCAAGGAGAATTGGGAACGAGCAGTACTTC. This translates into CASSENSRRIGNEQYF.

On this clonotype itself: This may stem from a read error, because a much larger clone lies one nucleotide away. CDR3 nucleotides: TGTGCCAGCAGGTCCTACAGGGATGGCTACACCTTC. Translation: CASRSYRDGYTF. V usage is TRBV28 and J usage is TRBJ1-2, with a possible D match to TRBD1 (6 bases). Germline V gene sequence: CDR1 MDHEN, CDR2 SYDVKM. The CDR3 contains 12 residues. V lost 6 bases and J lost 6, with 11 bases in between.

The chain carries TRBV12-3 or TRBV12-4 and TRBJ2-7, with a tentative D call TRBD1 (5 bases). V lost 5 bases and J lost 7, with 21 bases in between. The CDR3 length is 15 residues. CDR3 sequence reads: CASSPSQDIDNEQYF. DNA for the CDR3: TGTGCCAGCAGTCCCTCCCAGGACATTGACAATGAGCAGTACTTC.

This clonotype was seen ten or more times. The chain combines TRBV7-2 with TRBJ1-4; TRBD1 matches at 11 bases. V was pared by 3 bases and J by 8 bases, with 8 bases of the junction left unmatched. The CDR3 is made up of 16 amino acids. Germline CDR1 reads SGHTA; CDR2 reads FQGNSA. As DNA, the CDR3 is TGTGCCAGCAGCTTGGGGCCGGGACAGGGGGGCGAAAAACTGTTTTTT. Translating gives CASSLGPGQGGEKLFF.

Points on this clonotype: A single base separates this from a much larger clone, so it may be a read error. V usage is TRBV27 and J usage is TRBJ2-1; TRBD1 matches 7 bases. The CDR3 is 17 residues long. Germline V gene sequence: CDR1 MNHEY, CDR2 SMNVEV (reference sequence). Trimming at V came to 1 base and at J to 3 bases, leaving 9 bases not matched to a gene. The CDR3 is CASSLYGVQGHYNEQFF. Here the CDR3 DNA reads TGTGCCAGCAGTTTATATGGGGTACAGGGGCACTACAATGAGCAGTTCTTC.

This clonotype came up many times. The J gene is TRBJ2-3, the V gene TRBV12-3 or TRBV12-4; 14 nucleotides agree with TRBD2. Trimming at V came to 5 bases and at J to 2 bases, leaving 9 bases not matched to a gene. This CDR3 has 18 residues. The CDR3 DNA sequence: TGTGCCAGCAGTATCCGGAAGGGACTAGCGGGAGACACAGATACGCAGTATTTT. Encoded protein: CASSIRKGLAGDTDTQYF.

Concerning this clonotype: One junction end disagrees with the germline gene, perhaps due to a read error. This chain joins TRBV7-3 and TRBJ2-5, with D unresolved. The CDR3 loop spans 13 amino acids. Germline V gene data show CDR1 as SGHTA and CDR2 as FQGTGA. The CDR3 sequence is CASSWVYQEAQYF. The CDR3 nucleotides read TGTGCCAGCAGCTGGGTGTACCAAGAGGCCCAGTACTTC.

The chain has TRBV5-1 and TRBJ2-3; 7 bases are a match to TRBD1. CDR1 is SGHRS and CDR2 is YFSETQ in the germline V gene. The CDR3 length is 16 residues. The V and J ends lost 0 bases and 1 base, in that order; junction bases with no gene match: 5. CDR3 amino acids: CASSLGPDRGTDTQYF. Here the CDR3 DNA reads TGCGCCAGCAGCTTGGGGCCAGACAGGGGCACAGATACGCAGTATTTT.

CDR3 amino acids: CASRKGAQETQYF. The CDR3 coding sequence is TGTGCCAGCAGGAAGGGGGCCCAAGAGACCCAGTACTTC. V usage is TRBV27 and J usage is TRBJ2-5; TRBD1 aligns across 7 bases. CDR3 length: 13 amino acids. Germline-derived CDR1 and CDR2 are MNHEY and SMNVEV (reference sequence). V lost 6 bases, J lost 1 base, and 2 bases stayed unmatched.

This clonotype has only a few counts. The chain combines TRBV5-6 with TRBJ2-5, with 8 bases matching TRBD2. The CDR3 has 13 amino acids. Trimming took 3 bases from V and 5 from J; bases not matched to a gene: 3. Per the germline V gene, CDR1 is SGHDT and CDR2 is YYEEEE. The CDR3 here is CASSCSGAETQYF. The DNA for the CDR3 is TGTGCCAGCAGCTGTAGCGGGGCCGAGACCCAGTACTTC.

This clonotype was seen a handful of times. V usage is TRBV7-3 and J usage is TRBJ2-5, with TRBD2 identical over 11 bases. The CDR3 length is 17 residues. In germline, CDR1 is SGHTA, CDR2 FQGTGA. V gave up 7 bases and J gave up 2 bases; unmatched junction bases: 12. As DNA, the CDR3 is TGTGCCAGCAACCTCGGGAGACTAGCGGGGAGACAAGAGACCCAGTACTTC. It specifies CASNLGRLAGRQETQYF. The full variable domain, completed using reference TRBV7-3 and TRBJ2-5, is GAGVSQTPSNKVTEKGKYVELRCDPISGHTALYWYRQSLGQGPEFLIYFQGTGAADDSGLPNDRFFAVRPEGSVSTLKIQRTERGDSAVYLCASNLGRLAGRQETQYFGPGTRLLVL.

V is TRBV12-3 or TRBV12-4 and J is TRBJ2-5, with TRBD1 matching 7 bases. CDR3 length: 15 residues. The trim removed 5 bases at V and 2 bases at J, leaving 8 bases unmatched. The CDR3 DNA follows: TGTGCCAGCAGTACAACAGGGGTTAGGCAAGAGACCCAGTACTTC. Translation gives CASSTTGVRQETQYF.

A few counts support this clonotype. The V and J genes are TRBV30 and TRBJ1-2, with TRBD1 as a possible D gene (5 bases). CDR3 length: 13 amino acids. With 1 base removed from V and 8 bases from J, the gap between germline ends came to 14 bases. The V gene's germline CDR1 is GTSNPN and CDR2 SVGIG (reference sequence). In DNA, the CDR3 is TGTGCCTGGAGTGAGCAGGGTGGGAGCGGCTACACCTTC. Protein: CAWSEQGGSGYTF.

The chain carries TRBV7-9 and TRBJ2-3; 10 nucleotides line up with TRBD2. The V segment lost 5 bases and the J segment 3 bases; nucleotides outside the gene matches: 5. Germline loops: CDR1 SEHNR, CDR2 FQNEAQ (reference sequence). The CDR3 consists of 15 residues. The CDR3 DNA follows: TGTGCCAGCAGCATTAGCGGGGGGACAACAGATACGCAGTATTTT. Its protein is CASSISGGTTDTQYF.

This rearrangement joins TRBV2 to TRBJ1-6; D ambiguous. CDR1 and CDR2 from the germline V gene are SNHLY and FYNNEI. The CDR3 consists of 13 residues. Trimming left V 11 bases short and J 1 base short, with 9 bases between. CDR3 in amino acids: CASRTSYNSPLHF. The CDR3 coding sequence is TGTGCCTCACGGACTTCCTATAATTCACCCCTCCACTTT.

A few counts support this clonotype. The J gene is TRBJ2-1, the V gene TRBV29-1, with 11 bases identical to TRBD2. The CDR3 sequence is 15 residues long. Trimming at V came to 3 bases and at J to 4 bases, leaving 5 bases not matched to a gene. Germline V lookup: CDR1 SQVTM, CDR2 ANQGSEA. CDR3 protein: CSVEGLAGGYNEQFF. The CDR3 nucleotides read TGCAGCGTTGAGGGTCTAGCGGGGGGTTACAATGAGCAGTTCTTC.